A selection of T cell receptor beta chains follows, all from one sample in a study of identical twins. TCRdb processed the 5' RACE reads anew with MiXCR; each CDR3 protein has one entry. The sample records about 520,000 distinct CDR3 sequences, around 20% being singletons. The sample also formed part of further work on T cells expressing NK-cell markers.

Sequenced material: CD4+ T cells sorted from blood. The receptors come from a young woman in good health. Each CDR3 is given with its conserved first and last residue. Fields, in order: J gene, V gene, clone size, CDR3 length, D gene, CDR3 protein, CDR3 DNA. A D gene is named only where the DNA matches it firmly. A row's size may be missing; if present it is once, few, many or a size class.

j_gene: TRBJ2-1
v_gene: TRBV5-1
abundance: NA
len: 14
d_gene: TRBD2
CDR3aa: CASSPASGGNEQFF
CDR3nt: TGCGCCAGCAGCCCCGCTAGCGGGGGGAATGAGCAGTTCTTC

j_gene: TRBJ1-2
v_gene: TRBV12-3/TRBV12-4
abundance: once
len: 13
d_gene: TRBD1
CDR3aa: CASSLQDRVGYTF
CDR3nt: TGTGCCAGCAGTCTCCAGGACAGGGTTGGCTACACCTTC

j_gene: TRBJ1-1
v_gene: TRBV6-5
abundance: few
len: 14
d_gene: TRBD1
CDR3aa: CASNYRGMNTEAFF
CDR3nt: TGTGCCAGCAATTACAGGGGGATGAACACTGAAGCTTTCTTT

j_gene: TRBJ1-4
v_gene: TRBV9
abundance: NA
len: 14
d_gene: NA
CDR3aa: CASSVGHDNEKLFF
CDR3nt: TGTGCCAGCAGCGTAGGGCACGATAATGAAAAACTGTTTTTT

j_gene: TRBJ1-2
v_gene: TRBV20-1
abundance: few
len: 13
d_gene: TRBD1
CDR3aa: CSARTPGQGSYTF
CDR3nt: TGCAGTGCCAGAACACCGGGACAGGGTAGCTACACCTTC

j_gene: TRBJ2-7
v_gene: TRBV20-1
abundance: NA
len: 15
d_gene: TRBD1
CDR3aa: CSARAHTGGGHEQYF
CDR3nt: TGCAGTGCTAGAGCCCATACAGGGGGCGGCCACGAGCAGTACTTC

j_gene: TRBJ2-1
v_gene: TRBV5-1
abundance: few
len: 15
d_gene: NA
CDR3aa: CASSFSRGSYNEQFF
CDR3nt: TGCGCCAGCAGCTTTAGCCGGGGGTCCTACAATGAGCAGTTCTTC

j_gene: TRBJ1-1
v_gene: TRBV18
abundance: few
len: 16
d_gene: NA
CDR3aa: CASSPPGFAMNTEAFF
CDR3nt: TGTGCCAGCTCACCACCCGGCTTTGCGATGAACACTGAAGCTTTCTTT

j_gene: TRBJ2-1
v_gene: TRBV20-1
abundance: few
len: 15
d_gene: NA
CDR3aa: CSASSASFLYNEQFF
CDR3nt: TGCAGTGCTTCCTCCGCGTCCTTTCTCTACAATGAGCAGTTCTTC

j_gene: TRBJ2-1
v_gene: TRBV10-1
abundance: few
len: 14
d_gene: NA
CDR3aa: CASSEGSWGNEQFF
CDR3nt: TGCGCCAGCAGTGAAGGAAGTTGGGGGAATGAGCAGTTCTTC

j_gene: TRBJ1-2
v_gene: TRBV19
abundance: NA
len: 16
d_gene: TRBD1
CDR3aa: CASSARAGGKNYGYTF
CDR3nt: TGTGCCAGTAGTGCGAGAGCAGGGGGCAAAAACTATGGCTACACCTTC

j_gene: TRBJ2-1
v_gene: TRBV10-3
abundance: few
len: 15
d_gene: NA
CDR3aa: CAIRGADPWLDEQFF
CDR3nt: TGTGCCATCAGGGGGGCGGATCCATGGCTCGATGAGCAGTTCTTC

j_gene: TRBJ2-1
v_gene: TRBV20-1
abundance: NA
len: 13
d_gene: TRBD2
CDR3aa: CSALSGRANEQFF
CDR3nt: TGCAGTGCTCTGAGCGGGAGGGCCAATGAGCAGTTCTTC

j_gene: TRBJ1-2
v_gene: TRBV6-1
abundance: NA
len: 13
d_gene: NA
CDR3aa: CASSGAGNYGYTF
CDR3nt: TGTGCCAGCAGTGGAGCGGGGAACTATGGCTACACCTTC

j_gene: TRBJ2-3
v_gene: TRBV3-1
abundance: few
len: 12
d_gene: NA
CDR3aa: CASSRITDTQYF
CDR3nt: TGTGCCAGCAGCCGCATCACAGATACGCAGTATTTT

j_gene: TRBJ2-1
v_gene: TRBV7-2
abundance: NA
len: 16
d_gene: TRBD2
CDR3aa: CASSFLAGSSYNEQFF
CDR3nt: TGTGCCAGCAGCTTCTTAGCGGGAAGCTCCTACAATGAGCAGTTCTTC

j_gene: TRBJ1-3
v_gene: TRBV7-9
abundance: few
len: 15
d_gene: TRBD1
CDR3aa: CASSLPLQGRNTIYF
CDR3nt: TGTGCCAGCAGCCTACCCCTACAGGGGAGAAACACCATATATTTT

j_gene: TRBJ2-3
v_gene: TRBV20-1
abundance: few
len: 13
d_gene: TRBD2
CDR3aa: CSAVSGGVDTQYF
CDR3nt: TGCAGTGCTGTGAGCGGGGGAGTAGATACGCAGTATTTT

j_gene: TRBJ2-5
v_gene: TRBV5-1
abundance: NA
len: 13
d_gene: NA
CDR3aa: CASSQRGRETQYF
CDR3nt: TGCGCCAGCAGCCAGAGGGGCCGGGAGACCCAGTACTTC

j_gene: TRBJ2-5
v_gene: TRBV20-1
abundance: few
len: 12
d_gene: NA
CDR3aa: CSAIAVQETQYF
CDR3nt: TGCAGTGCGATTGCAGTACAAGAGACCCAGTACTTC

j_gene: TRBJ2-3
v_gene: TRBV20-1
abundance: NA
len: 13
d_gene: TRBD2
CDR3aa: CSATAGGTDTQYF
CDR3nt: TGCAGTGCTACAGCGGGGGGGACAGATACGCAGTATTTT